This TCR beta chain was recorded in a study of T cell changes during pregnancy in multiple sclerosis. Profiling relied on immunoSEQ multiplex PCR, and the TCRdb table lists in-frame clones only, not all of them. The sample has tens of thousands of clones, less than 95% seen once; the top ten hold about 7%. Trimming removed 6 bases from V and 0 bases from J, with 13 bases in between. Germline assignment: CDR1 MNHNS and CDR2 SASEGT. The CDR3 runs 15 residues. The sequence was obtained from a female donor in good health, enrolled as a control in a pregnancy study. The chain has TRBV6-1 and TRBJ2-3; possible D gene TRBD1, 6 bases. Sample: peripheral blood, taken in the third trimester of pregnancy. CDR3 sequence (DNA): TGTGCCAGCAGCCCTGGGACACTTAGCACAGATACGCAGTATTTT. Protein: CASSPGTLSTDTQYF.